This TCR beta chain is from a study of cytomegalovirus exposure and HLA in healthy donors. This CDR3 contains 15 residues. Germline V CDR1 and CDR2: SGHRS, YFSETQ. V lost 0 bases, J lost 6 bases, and 13 bases lay in between. All donors participated as healthy donors of bone marrow. Vbeta (60) and Jbeta (13) primers were used in the PCR. The protocol was immunoSEQ multiplex PCR, while the TCRdb copy is restricted to in-frame clones and leaves out a portion. The table lists around 170,000 clones, around four fifths of them singletons, with less than 0.85% in the top ten. This sequence originates from a woman in her late teens or twenties in good health and CMV-seronegative. Sequences were obtained from PBMCs. This chain joins TRBV5-1 and TRBJ2-1; a weak D match, TRBD1 (5 bases). This CDR3 is CASSLGWGGSNEQFF. In DNA form, the CDR3 reads TGCGCCAGCAGCTTGGGGTGGGGCGGTTCCAATGAGCAGTTCTTC.